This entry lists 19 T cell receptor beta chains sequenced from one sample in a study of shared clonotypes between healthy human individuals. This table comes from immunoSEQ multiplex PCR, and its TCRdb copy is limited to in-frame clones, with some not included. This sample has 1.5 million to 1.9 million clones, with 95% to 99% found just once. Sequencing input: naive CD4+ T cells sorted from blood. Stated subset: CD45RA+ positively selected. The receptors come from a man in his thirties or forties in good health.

The CDR3 DNA follows: TGCGCCAGCAGCTCTCCCCCGGGGACCAGTCACTTCGCCTACGAGCAGTACTTC. Encoded protein: CASSSPPGTSHFAYEQYF. The chain uses TRBV5-1 and TRBJ2-7; D could derive from TRBD1 or TRBD2 (5 bases each). V lost 3 bases to trimming and J lost 2 bases, with 24 bases between them. The CDR3 runs 18 residues. Per germline, CDR1 SGHRS and CDR2 YFSETQ.

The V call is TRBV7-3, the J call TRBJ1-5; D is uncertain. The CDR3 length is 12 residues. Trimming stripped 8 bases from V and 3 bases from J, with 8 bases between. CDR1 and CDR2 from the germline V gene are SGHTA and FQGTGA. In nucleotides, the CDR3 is TGTGCCAGCCGAGGGCCCAATCAGCCCCAGCATTTT. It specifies CASRGPNQPQHF.

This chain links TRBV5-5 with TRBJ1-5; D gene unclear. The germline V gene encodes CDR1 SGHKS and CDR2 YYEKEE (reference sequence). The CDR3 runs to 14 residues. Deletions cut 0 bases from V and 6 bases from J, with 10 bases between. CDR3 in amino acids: CASSLEVVAQPQHF. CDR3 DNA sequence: TGTGCCAGCAGCTTGGAAGTGGTAGCTCAGCCCCAGCATTTT.

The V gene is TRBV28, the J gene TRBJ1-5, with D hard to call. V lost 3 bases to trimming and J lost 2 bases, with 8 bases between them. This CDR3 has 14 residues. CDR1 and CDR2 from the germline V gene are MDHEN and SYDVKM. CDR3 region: CASSFRSGNQPQHF. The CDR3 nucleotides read TGTGCCAGCAGTTTTCGGAGCGGCAATCAGCCCCAGCATTTT.

The CDR3 reads CASSELAYNTGELFF. CDR3 coding DNA: TGTGCCAGCAGTGAACTAGCCTATAACACCGGGGAGCTGTTTTTT. V usage is TRBV9 and J usage is TRBJ2-2; a weak D match, TRBD2 (6 bases). The CDR3 sequence is 15 residues long. The germline gives CDR1 SGDLS, CDR2 YYNGEE. V lost 5 bases to trimming and J lost 2 bases, with 13 bases between them.

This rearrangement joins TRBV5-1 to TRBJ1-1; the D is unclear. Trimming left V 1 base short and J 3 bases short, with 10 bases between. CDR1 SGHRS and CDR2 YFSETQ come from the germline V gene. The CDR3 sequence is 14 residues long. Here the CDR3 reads CASSLRFSDTEAFF. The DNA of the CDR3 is TGCGCCAGCAGCTTGCGTTTCTCGGACACTGAAGCTTTCTTT.

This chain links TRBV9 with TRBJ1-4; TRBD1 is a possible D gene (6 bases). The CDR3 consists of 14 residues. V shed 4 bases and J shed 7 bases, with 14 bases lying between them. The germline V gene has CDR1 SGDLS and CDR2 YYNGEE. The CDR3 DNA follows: TGTGCCAGCAGCCCAACAGGGCAAGCTGAAAAACTGTTTTTT. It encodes CASSPTGQAEKLFF.

CDR3 DNA: TGCAGCGTGGAACAGGGGGCTGGAGCGGGAGCCTACGAGCAGTACTTC. This encodes CSVEQGAGAGAYEQYF. V usage is TRBV29-1 and J usage is TRBJ2-7; a weak D match, TRBD1 (9 bases). Germline V gene lookup returns CDR1 SQVTM and CDR2 ANQGSEA. The CDR3 is 16 residues long. The V end lost 6 bases, the J end lost 2 bases, and 23 bases lay between the germline ends.

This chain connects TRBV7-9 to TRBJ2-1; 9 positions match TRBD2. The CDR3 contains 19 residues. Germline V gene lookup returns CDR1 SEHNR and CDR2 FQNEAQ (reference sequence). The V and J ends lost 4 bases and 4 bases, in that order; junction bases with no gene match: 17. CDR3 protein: CASSSIFGTSRSGYNEQFF. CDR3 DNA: TGTGCCAGCAGCTCAATTTTCGGGACTAGCCGATCGGGTTACAATGAGCAGTTCTTC.

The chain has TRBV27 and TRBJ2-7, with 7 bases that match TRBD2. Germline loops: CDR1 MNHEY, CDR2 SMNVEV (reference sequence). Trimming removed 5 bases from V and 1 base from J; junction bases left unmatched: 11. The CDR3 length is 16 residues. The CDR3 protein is CASSPRRPSGSYEQYF. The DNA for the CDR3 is TGTGCCAGCAGTCCACGACGCCCTAGCGGTTCCTACGAGCAGTACTTC.

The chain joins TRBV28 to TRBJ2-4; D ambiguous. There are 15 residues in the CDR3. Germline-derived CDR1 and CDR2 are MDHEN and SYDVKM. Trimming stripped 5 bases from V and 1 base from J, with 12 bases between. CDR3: CASSQTTVAKNIQYF. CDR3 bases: TGTGCCAGCAGTCAAACGACGGTGGCCAAAAACATTCAGTACTTC.

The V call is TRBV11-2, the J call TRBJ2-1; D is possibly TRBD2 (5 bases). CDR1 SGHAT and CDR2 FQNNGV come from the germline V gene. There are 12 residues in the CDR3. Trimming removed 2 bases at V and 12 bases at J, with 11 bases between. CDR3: CASSLSGPGQFF. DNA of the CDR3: TGTGCCAGCAGCTTAAGCGGTCCGGGGCAGTTCTTC.

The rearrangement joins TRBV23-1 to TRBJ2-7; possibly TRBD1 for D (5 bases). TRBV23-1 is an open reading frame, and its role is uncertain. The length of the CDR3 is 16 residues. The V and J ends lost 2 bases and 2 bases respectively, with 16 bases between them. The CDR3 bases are TGCGCCAGCAGTCAAATTAAGGGTCAGGGCCCCTACGAGCAGTACTTC. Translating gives CASSQIKGQGPYEQYF.

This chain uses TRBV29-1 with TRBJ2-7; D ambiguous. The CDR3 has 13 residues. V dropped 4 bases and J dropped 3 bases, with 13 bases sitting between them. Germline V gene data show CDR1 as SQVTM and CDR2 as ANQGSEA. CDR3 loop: CSVGTVKGYEQYF. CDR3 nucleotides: TGCAGCGTTGGTACAGTAAAGGGCTACGAGCAGTACTTC.

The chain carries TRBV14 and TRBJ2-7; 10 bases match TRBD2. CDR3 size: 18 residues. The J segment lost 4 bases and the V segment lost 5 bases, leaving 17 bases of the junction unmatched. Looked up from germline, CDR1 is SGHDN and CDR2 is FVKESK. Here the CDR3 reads CASSSLALIPSGSYEQYF. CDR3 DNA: TGTGCCAGCAGCAGCCTCGCCCTCATCCCTAGCGGGAGTTACGAGCAGTACTTC.

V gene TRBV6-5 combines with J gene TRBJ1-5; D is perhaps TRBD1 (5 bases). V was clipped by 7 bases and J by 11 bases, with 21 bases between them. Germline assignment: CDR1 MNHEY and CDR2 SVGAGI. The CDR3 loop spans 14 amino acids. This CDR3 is CASKGAGRSSAQHF. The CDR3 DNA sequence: TGTGCCAGCAAAGGGGCCGGGCGTTCGTCAGCCCAGCATTTT.

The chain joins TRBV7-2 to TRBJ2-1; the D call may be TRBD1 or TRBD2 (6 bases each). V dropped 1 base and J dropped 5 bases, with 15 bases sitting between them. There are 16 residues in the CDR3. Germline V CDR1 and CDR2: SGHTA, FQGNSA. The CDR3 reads CASSLVPGAGDNEQFF. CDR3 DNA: TGTGCCAGCAGCTTAGTTCCGGGAGCAGGGGACAATGAGCAGTTCTTC.

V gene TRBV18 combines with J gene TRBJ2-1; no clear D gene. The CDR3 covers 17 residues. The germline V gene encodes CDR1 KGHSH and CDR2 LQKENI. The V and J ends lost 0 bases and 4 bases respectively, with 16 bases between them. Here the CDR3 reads CASSPPLESEFYNEQFF. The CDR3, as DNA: TGTGCCAGCTCACCACCTTTGGAAAGCGAGTTTTACAATGAGCAGTTCTTC.

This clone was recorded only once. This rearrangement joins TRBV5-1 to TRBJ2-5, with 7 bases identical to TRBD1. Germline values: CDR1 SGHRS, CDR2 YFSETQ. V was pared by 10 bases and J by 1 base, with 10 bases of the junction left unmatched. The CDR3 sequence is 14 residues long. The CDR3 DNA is TGCGCCGGAGCAAGGACAGGACTCCAAGAGACCCAGTACTTC. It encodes CAGARTGLQETQYF.